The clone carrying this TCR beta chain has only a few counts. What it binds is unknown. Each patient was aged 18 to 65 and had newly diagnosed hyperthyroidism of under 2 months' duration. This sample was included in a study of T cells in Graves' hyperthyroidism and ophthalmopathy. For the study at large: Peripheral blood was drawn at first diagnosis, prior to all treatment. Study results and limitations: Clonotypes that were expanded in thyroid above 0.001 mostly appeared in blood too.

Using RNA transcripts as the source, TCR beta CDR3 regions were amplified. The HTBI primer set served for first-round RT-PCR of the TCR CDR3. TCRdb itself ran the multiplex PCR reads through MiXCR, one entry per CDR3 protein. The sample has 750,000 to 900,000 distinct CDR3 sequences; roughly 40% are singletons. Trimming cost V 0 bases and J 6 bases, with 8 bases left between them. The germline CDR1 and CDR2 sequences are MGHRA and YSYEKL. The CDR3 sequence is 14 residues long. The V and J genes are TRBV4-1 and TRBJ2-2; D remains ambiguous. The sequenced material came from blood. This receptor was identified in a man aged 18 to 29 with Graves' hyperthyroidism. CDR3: CASSQEQLAGELFF. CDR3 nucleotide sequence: TGCGCCAGCAGCCAAGAACAGCTGGCCGGGGAGCTGTTTTTT.